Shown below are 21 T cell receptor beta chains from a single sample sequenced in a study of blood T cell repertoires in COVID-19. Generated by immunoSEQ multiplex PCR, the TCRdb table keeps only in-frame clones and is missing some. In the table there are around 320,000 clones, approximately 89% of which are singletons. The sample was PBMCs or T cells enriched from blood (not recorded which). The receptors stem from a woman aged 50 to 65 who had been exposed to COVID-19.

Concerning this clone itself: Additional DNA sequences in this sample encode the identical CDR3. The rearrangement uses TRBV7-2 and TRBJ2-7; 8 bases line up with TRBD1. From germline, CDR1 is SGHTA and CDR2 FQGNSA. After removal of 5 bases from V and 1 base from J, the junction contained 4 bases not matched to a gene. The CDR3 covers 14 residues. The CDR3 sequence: CASSLDRGSYEQYF. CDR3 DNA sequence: TGTGCCAGCAGCCTCGACAGGGGATCCTACGAGCAGTACTTC. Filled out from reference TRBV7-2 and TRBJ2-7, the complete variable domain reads GAGVSQSPSNKVTEKGKDVELRCDPISGHTALYWYRQSLGQGLEFLIYFQGNSAPDKSGLPSDRFSAERTGGSVSTLTIQRTQQEDSAVYLCASSLDRGSYEQYFGPGTRLTVT.

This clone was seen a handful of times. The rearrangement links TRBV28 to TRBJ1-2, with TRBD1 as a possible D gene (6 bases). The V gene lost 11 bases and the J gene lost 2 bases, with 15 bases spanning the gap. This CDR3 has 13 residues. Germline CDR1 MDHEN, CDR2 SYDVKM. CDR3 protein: CAARTEMNYGYTF. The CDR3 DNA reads TGTGCCGCGAGGACAGAGATGAACTATGGCTACACCTTC.

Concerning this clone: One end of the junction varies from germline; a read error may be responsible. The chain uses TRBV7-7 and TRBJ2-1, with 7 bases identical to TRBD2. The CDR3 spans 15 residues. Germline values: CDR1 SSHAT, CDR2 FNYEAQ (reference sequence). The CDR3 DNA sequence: TGTGCTAGCAGCTTAGGCGGGGGCTCCTACAATGAGCAGTTCTTC. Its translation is CASSLGGGSYNEQFF. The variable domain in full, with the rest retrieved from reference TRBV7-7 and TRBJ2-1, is GAGVSQSPRYKVTKRGQDVTLRCDPISSHATLYWYQQALGQGPEFLTYFNYEAQPDKSGLPSDRFSAERPEGSISTLTIQRTEQRDSAMYRCASSLGGGSYNEQFFGPGTRLTVL.

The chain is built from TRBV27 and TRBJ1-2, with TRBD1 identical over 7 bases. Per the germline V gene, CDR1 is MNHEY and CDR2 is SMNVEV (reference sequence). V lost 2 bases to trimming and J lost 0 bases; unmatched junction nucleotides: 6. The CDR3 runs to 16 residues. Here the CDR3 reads CASSLRQGETNYGYTF. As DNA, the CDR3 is TGTGCCAGCAGTTTACGGCAGGGGGAGACTAACTATGGCTACACCTTC.

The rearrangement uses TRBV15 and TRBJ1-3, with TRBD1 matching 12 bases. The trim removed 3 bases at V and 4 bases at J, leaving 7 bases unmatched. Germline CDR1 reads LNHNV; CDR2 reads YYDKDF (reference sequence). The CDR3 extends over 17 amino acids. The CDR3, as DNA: TGTGCCACCAGCAGTCCCACGGGACAGGGGGCCGGAAACACCATATATTTT. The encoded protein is CATSSPTGQGAGNTIYF.

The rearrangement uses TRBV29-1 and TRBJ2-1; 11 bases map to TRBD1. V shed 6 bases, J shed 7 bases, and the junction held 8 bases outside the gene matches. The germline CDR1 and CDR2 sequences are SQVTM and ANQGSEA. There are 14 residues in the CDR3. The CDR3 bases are TGCAGCGTGATGAGGACAGGGGGCATGAATGAGCAGTTCTTC. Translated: CSVMRTGGMNEQFF.

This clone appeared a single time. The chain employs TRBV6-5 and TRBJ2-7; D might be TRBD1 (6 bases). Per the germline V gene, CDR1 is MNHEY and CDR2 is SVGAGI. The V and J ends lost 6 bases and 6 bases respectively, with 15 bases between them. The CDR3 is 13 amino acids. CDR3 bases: TGTGCCAGCAGCGAGAGGGGGAGAACCGAGCAGTACTTC. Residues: CASSERGRTEQYF.

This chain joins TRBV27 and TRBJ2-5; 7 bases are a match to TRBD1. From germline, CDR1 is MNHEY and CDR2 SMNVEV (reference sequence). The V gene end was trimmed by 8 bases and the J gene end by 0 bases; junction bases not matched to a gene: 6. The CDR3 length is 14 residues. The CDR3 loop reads CASGQQGYQETQYF. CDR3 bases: TGTGCCAGCGGCCAACAGGGGTACCAAGAGACCCAGTACTTC.

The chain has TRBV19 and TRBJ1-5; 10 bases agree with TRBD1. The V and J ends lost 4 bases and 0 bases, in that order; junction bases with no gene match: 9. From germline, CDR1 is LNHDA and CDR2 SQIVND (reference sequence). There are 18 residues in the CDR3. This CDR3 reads CASSRDPGQGYSNQPQHF. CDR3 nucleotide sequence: TGTGCCAGTAGTAGAGACCCGGGACAGGGGTATAGCAATCAGCCCCAGCATTTT.

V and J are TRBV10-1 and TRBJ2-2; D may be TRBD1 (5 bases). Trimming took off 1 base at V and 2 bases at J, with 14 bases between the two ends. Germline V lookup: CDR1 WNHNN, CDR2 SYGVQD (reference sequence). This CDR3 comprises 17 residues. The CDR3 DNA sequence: TGCGCCAGCAGTGAGTTACCTGACAGACCCAACACCGGGGAGCTGTTTTTT. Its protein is CASSELPDRPNTGELFF.

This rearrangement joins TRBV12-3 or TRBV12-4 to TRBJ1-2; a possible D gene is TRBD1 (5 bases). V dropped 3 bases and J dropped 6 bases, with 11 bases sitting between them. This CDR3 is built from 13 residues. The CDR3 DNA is TGTGCCAGCAGTTTTTCAGGGCAAGATGGCTACACCTTC. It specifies CASSFSGQDGYTF.

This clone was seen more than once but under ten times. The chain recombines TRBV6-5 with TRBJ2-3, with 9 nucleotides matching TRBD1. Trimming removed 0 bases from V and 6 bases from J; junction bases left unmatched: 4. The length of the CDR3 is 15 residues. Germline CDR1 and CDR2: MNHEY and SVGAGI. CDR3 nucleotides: TGTGCCAGCAGTTACTCGGGGACAGGGCTGGATACGCAGTATTTT. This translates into CASSYSGTGLDTQYF.

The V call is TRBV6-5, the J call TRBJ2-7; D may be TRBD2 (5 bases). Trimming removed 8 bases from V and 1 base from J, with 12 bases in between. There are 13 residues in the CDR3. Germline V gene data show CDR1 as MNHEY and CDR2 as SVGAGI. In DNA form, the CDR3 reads TGTGCCAGCCTGCAGACTACTTCCTACGAGCAGTACTTC. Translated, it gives CASLQTTSYEQYF.

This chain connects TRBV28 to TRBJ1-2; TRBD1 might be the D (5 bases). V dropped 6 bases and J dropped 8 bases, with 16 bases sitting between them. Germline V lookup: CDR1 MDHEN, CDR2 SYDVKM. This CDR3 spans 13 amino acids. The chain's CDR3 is CASRSQGGYGYTF. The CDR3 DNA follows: TGTGCCAGCAGGAGCCAGGGTGGATACGGCTACACCTTC.

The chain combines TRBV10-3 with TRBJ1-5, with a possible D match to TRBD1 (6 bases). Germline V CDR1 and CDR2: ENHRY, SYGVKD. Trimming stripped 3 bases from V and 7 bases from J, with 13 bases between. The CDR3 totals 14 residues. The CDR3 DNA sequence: TGTGCCATCAGTGATTCAGGGGCTGGCCAGCCCCAGCATTTT. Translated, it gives CAISDSGAGQPQHF.

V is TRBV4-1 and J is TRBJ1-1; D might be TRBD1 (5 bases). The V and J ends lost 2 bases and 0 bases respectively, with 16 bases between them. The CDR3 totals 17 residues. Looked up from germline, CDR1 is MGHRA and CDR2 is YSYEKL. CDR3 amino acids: CASSQSGASTMNTEAFF. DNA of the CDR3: TGCGCCAGCAGCCAAAGCGGGGCCTCAACTATGAACACTGAAGCTTTCTTT.

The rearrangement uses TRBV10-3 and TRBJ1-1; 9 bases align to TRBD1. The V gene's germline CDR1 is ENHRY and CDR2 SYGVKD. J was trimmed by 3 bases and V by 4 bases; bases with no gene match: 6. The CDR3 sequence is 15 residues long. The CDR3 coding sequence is TGTGCCATCAGTGCTAGCACAGGGGGCGACACTGAAGCTTTCTTT. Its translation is CAISASTGGDTEAFF.

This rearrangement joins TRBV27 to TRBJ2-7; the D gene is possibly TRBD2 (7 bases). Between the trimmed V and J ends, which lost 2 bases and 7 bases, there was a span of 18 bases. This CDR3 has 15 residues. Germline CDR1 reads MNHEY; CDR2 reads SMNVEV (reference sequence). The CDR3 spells CASSLVIGGGREQYF. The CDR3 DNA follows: TGTGCCAGCAGTTTAGTAATAGGGGGAGGGAGGGAGCAGTACTTC.

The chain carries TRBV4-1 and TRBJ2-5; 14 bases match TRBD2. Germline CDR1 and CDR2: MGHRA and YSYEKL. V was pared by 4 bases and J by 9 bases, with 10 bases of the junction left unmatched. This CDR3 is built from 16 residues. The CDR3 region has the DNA TGCGCCAGCAGCCCCTCGGGGACTAGCGGGGGATACGCCCAGTACTTC. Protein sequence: CASSPSGTSGGYAQYF.

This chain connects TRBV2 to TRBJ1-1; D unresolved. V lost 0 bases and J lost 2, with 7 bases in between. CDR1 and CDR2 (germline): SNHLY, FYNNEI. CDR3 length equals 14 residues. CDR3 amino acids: CASSEAAGNTEAFF. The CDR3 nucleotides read TGTGCCAGCAGTGAAGCGGCGGGAAACACTGAAGCTTTCTTT.

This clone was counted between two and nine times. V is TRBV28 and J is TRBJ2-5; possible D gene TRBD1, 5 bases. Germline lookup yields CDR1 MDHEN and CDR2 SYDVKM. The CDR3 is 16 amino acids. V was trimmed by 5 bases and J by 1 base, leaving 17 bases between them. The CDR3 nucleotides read TGTGCCAGCAGTCTACCCCAGGCAGGGCCCCAAGAGACCCAGTACTTC. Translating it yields CASSLPQAGPQETQYF.